One sample yielded the 30 T cell receptor beta chains listed below, sequenced in a study of PD-1 blockade in classical Hodgkin lymphoma. No patient escaped relapse after autologous stem cell transplantation, and brentuximab vedotin exposure varied. Only in-frame clones appear in the TCRdb table, and some are missing; sequencing was by immunoSEQ multiplex PCR. The table has almost 100,000 clones, approximately 92% seen once. The sample in question was peripheral blood mononuclear cells (PBMCs), obtained at baseline. These receptors were obtained from a human donor with classical Hodgkin lymphoma.

The chain is built from TRBV28 and TRBJ1-2, with TRBD1 identical over 11 bases. With 6 bases clipped from V and 7 bases from J, the junction kept 13 bases outside the gene matches. CDR1 and CDR2 from the germline V gene are MDHEN and SYDVKM. This CDR3 has 16 residues. For the CDR3, the DNA is TGTGCCAGCAGGGAAGCCGGACAGGGGGCGAACGGTGGCTACACCTTC. It specifies CASREAGQGANGGYTF.

The chain employs TRBV10-3 and TRBJ2-7; D may be TRBD1 or TRBD2 (7 bases each). V shed 6 bases and J shed 1 base, with 13 bases lying between them. Germline-derived CDR1 and CDR2 are ENHRY and SYGVKD. This CDR3 spans 14 amino acids. CDR3 loop: CAIRGEGASYEQYF. CDR3 nucleotides: TGTGCCATCAGGGGGGAGGGGGCGTCCTACGAGCAGTACTTC.

This chain links TRBV28 with TRBJ2-3; tentatively, D is TRBD1 (5 bases). V lost 3 bases to trimming and J lost 2 bases, with 12 bases between them. The CDR3 loop spans 15 amino acids. CDR1 and CDR2 (germline): MDHEN, SYDVKM. The CDR3 sequence is CASSLLGGATDTQYF. The CDR3 coding sequence is TGTGCCAGCAGTTTGCTAGGTGGGGCCACAGATACGCAGTATTTT.

V gene TRBV5-1 combines with J gene TRBJ1-2; 11 bases match TRBD1. The CDR3 sequence is 17 residues long. Germline V gives CDR1 SGHRS, CDR2 YFSETQ. Germline trimming cut 4 bases from V and 1 base from J; bases unmatched to any gene: 9. The CDR3 DNA is TGCGCCAGCAGCCCTAGGACAGGGGGCGAAAGTAACTATGGCTACACCTTC. This encodes CASSPRTGGESNYGYTF.

Notes on this clone: The sample has other DNA sequences that encode this CDR3 too. V gene TRBV6-5 combines with J gene TRBJ2-7, with a possible D match to TRBD2 (6 bases). Germline assignment: CDR1 MNHEY and CDR2 SVGAGI. The CDR3 is 15 amino acids. V dropped 5 bases and J dropped 5 bases, with 19 bases sitting between them. The CDR3 here is CASSRRPARGDEQYF. For the CDR3, the DNA is TGTGCCAGCAGTCGCCGTCCTGCGCGGGGAGACGAGCAGTACTTC.

The V and J genes are TRBV27 and TRBJ2-1, with D uncertain. The germline V gene has CDR1 MNHEY and CDR2 SMNVEV (reference sequence). CDR3 size: 14 residues. Between the trimmed V and J ends, which lost 4 bases and 0 bases, there was a span of 7 bases. DNA of the CDR3: TGTGCCAGCAGTTGGGCCCGCTCCTACAATGAGCAGTTCTTC. Translated: CASSWARSYNEQFF.

The V call is TRBV4-1, the J call TRBJ1-4, with D possibly matching TRBD1 (6 bases). CDR3 length: 15 residues. Trimming took 0 bases from V and 11 from J, leaving 16 bases between them. Germline V lookup: CDR1 MGHRA, CDR2 YSYEKL. CDR3 DNA sequence: TGCGCCAGCAGCCAAGATCTCGGCAGGGGATTGAAACTGTTTTTT. Translation: CASSQDLGRGLKLFF.

V gene TRBV7-3 combines with J gene TRBJ2-2; D possibly corresponds to TRBD2 (5 bases). Germline assignment: CDR1 SGHTA and CDR2 FQGTGA. The CDR3 has 15 amino acids. The V end was cut by 0 bases, the J end by 2 bases, with 7 bases between. Here the CDR3 reads CASSLTRTNTGELFF. CDR3 sequence (DNA): TGTGCCAGCAGCTTAACGCGGACTAACACCGGGGAGCTGTTTTTT.

This rearrangement joins TRBV13 to TRBJ2-2, with D unclear. Germline V CDR1 and CDR2: PRHDT, FYEKMQ (reference sequence). The CDR3 length is 13 residues. Trimming took off 2 bases at V and 7 bases at J, with 8 bases between the two ends. Here the CDR3 DNA reads TGTGCCAGCAGCTTAAAGGGTGGCGGGGAGCTGTTTTTT. As protein: CASSLKGGGELFF.

The chain recombines TRBV19 with TRBJ1-4; 9 bases align to TRBD1. Germline V CDR1 and CDR2: LNHDA, SQIVND (reference sequence). The junction had 3 bases not matched to a gene; V was cut back by 5 bases and J by 5 bases. This CDR3 region has 14 residues. This CDR3 reads CASSLGQGNEKLFF. Here the CDR3 DNA reads TGTGCCAGTAGTCTGGGACAGGGAAATGAAAAACTGTTTTTT.

This clone was seen only once. The genes are TRBV5-5 and TRBJ2-7; D unresolved. Germline CDR1 and CDR2: SGHKS and YYEKEE (reference sequence). The CDR3 is 16 residues long. V was pared by 7 bases and J by 3 bases, with 23 bases between. The CDR3 loop reads CASLSPDTASLYEQYF. DNA of the CDR3: TGTGCCAGCCTCTCCCCCGACACGGCATCTCTCTACGAGCAGTACTTC.

The gene calls are TRBV5-4 and TRBJ2-5; TRBD1 agrees at 7 bases. The CDR3 has 16 residues. Trimming at V came to 5 bases and at J to 1 base, leaving 11 bases not matched to a gene. Germline V gene data show CDR1 as SGHNT and CDR2 as YYREEE (reference sequence). CDR3 nucleotides: TGTGCCAGCAGACAAAGACAGGGCCGCACCCAAGAGACCCAGTACTTC. Amino acid sequence: CASRQRQGRTQETQYF.

The chain combines TRBV6-5 with TRBJ2-7, with a weak D call TRBD2 (6 bases). The V end lost 9 bases, the J end lost 0 bases, and 18 bases lay between the germline ends. CDR1 is MNHEY, CDR2 SVGAGI, per germline. The CDR3 loop spans 15 amino acids. CDR3 sequence reads: CASAQRGTVSYEQYF. The CDR3 nucleotides are TGTGCCAGTGCCCAACGGGGGACGGTCTCCTACGAGCAGTACTTC.

The chain links TRBV9 to TRBJ1-2, with D possibly matching TRBD1 (5 bases). Trimming removed 5 bases at V and 4 bases at J, with 24 bases between. The CDR3 consists of 17 residues. Germline V gene lookup returns CDR1 SGDLS and CDR2 YYNGEE. The CDR3 sequence is CASRDPRDPGKGYGYTF. The CDR3 nucleotides are TGTGCCAGCAGGGACCCCCGGGACCCCGGCAAAGGCTATGGCTACACCTTC.

The chain links TRBV7-8 to TRBJ1-5; perhaps TRBD1 as D (5 bases). CDR1 and CDR2 from the germline V gene are SGHVS and FQNEAQ. V lost 5 bases and J lost 1, with 15 bases in between. The CDR3 length is 16 residues. The CDR3 DNA reads TGTGCCAGCAGCACCTCGGGTCAGGGAAGCAATCAGCCCCAGCATTTT. Its protein product is CASSTSGQGSNQPQHF.

This clone was found a few times. V usage is TRBV11-2 and J usage is TRBJ2-2; no reliable D call. The V end was cut by 2 bases, the J end by 5 bases, with 6 bases between. The length of the CDR3 is 13 residues. Per germline, CDR1 SGHAT and CDR2 FQNNGV. The CDR3 here is CASSLTLTGELFF. In nucleotides, the CDR3 is TGTGCCAGCAGCTTAACACTTACCGGGGAGCTGTTTTTT.

The CDR3 coding sequence is TGTGCCATCAGTGAGTCTCTAACGGGGTTCGCACATCAGCCCCAGCATTTT. Its translation is CAISESLTGFAHQPQHF. The chain couples TRBV10-3 to TRBJ1-5; D remains ambiguous. The CDR3 sequence is 17 residues long. With 0 bases removed from V and 5 bases from J, the gap between germline ends came to 17 bases. Germline CDR1 reads ENHRY; CDR2 reads SYGVKD.

The V call is TRBV5-1, the J call TRBJ2-6; 8 bases align to TRBD1. CDR1 and CDR2 (germline): SGHRS, YFSETQ. CDR3 length: 19 amino acids. Trimming removed 1 base from V and 0 bases from J; junction bases left unmatched: 9. The CDR3 DNA reads TGCGCCAGCAGCTTGTGGTCGGGACAGGACACCTCTGGGGCCAACGTCCTGACTTTC. This codes for CASSLWSGQDTSGANVLTF. Looking up the rest from reference TRBV5-1 and TRBJ2-6 gives the full variable domain: KAGVTQTPRYLIKTRGQQVTLSCSPISGHRSVSWYQQTPGQGLQFLFEYFSETQRNKGNFPGRFSGRQFSNSRSEMNVSTLELGDSALYLCASSLWSGQDTSGANVLTFGAGSRLTVL.

V and J are TRBV6-1 and TRBJ1-1; D uncertain. The CDR3 covers 14 residues. Germline CDR1 reads MNHNS; CDR2 reads SASEGT. V was clipped by 5 bases and J by 2 bases, with 12 bases between them. The CDR3 coding sequence is TGTGCCAGCAGTAAAAGGACGGAAAACACTGAAGCTTTCTTT. Its protein product is CASSKRTENTEAFF.

This chain joins TRBV5-1 and TRBJ2-3, with 11 bases that match TRBD2. Per the germline V gene, CDR1 is SGHRS and CDR2 is YFSETQ. Trimming cost V 7 bases and J 2 bases; bases outside gene matches: 6. The CDR3 has 15 residues. The CDR3 loop is CASARLAGLTDTQYF. The DNA for the CDR3 is TGCGCCAGCGCCAGACTAGCGGGACTCACAGATACGCAGTATTTT. Combining the CDR3 with reference TRBV5-1 and TRBJ2-3 gives the whole variable domain KAGVTQTPRYLIKTRGQQVTLSCSPISGHRSVSWYQQTPGQGLQFLFEYFSETQRNKGNFPGRFSGRQFSNSRSEMNVSTLELGDSALYLCASARLAGLTDTQYFGPGTRLTVL.

The CDR3 DNA reads TGTGCCAGCAGCTTCGGGCAGGTAGAGACCCAGTACTTC. The encoded protein is CASSFGQVETQYF. The chain recombines TRBV7-9 with TRBJ2-5; D remains unclear. With 3 bases removed from V and 4 bases from J, the gap between germline ends came to 9 bases. The CDR3 has 13 residues. Germline loops: CDR1 SEHNR, CDR2 FQNEAQ (reference sequence).

The rearrangement joins TRBV5-6 to TRBJ1-1, with D possibly being TRBD1 (6 bases). Trimming removed 5 bases from V and 6 bases from J, with 20 bases in between. The germline CDR1 and CDR2 sequences are SGHDT and YYEEEE. The CDR3 spans 15 residues. CDR3 sequence reads: CASRPLTQGLPEAFF. Written as DNA, the CDR3 is TGTGCCAGCAGACCCCTTACACAGGGACTCCCTGAAGCTTTCTTT.

The chain joins TRBV27 to TRBJ2-7; D is ambiguous. The CDR3 sequence is 13 residues long. Trimming removed 2 bases at V and 2 bases at J, with 7 bases between. The germline gives CDR1 MNHEY, CDR2 SMNVEV (reference sequence). CDR3 nucleotide sequence: TGTGCCAGCAGTTTAGCGGACCCCTACGAGCAGTACTTC. The encoded protein is CASSLADPYEQYF.

V and J are TRBV9 and TRBJ2-7; D not resolved. This CDR3 has 14 residues. Looked up from germline, CDR1 is SGDLS and CDR2 is YYNGEE. Trimming removed 2 bases at V and 1 base at J, with 10 bases between. DNA for the CDR3: TGTGCCAGCAGCGTTGGCGGCCCATCCTACGAGCAGTACTTC. Its translation: CASSVGGPSYEQYF.

The gene calls are TRBV11-2 and TRBJ2-2; 9 nucleotides align to TRBD2. With V trimmed by 3 bases and J by 5 bases, 7 bases remained unmatched. The CDR3 length is 16 residues. CDR1 is SGHAT, CDR2 FQNNGV, per germline. CDR3 protein: CASSFSGSRKTGELFF. The DNA of the CDR3 is TGTGCCAGCAGCTTTAGCGGGAGTCGAAAAACCGGGGAGCTGTTTTTT.

J is TRBJ2-3 and V is TRBV15; the match to TRBD2 covers 11 bases. CDR1 is LNHNV and CDR2 is YYDKDF in the germline V gene (reference sequence). The V gene end was trimmed by 4 bases and the J gene end by 3 bases; junction bases not matched to a gene: 6. This CDR3 region has 16 residues. CDR3 residues: CATSTGLAGTTDTQYF. The CDR3 DNA reads as TGTGCCACCAGCACAGGACTAGCGGGTACAACAGATACGCAGTATTTT.

V gene TRBV10-2 combines with J gene TRBJ1-1; 7 bases fit TRBD1. The V gene's germline CDR1 is WSHSY and CDR2 SAAADI. The length of the CDR3 is 13 residues. Losses at the gene ends were 8 bases for V and 6 bases for J; bases not matched to a gene: 9. CDR3 sequence (DNA): TGCGCCAGCGGAGGGGGCGCGGGCGCTGAAGCTTTCTTT. Its protein product is CASGGGAGAEAFF.

This chain links TRBV4-2 with TRBJ2-5, with D perhaps matching TRBD1 (6 bases). The CDR3 sequence is 15 residues long. V was cut by 0 bases and J by 7 bases, with 15 bases left in between. The germline CDR1 and CDR2 sequences are LGHNA and YNFKEQ. The DNA for the CDR3 is TGTGCCAGCAGCCAAGAGGCGCAGGGGCCCCGGACCCAGTACTTC. Translated, it gives CASSQEAQGPRTQYF.

The gene calls are TRBV7-6 and TRBJ1-1; D is perhaps TRBD1 (6 bases). V was trimmed by 0 bases and J by 5 bases, leaving 13 bases between them. CDR1 and CDR2 from the germline V gene are SGHVS and FNYEAQ. The CDR3 spans 15 residues. Written as DNA, the CDR3 is TGTGCCAGCAGCTTAGCAGGGGACATGGGGACTGAAGCTTTCTTT. Protein product: CASSLAGDMGTEAFF.

The gene calls are TRBV25-1 and TRBJ2-1; 9 bases agree with TRBD2. V dropped 2 bases and J dropped 3; count of bases not matched to a gene: 5. CDR1 is MGHDK and CDR2 is SYGVNS in the germline V gene. The CDR3 contains 16 residues. The CDR3 sequence is CASSEVPSGVYNEQFF. In DNA form, the CDR3 reads TGTGCCAGCAGTGAAGTCCCTAGCGGGGTCTACAATGAGCAGTTCTTC.